This TCR beta chain comes out of a study of shared clonotypes between healthy human individuals. Repertoires were generated with immunoSEQ multiplex PCR, while TCRdb's copy carries only in-frame clones and drops some. The sample records 650,000 to 800,000 clones, around 77% being singletons. Unmatched junction bases numbered 7, after V lost 0 bases and J lost 4 bases. The CDR3 has 16 amino acids. Looked up from germline, CDR1 is SGHRS and CDR2 is YFSETQ. This clone occurred a few times. This chain joins TRBV5-1 and TRBJ2-1; TRBD2 agrees at 7 bases. This receptor was identified in a woman aged 30 to 39 in good health. The specimen was memory CD4+ T cells sorted from blood. Subset here: CD45RA-negative fraction. CDR3 region: CASSLERGRGYNEQFF. CDR3 DNA sequence: TGCGCCAGCAGCTTGGAGCGGGGTAGGGGTTACAATGAGCAGTTCTTC.